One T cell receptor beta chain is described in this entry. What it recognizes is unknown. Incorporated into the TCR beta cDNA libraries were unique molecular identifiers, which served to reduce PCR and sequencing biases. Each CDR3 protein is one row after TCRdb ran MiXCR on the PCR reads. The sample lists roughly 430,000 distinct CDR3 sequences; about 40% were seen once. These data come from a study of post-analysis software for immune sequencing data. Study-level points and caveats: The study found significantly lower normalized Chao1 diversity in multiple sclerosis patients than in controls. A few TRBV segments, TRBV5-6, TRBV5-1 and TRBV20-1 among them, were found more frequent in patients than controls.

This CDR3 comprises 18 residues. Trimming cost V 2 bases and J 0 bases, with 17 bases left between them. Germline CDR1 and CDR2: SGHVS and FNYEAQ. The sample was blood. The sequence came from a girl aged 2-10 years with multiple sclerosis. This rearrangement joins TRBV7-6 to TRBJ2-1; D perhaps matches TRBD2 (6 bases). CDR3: CASSLWSNLATSYNEQFF. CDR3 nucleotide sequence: TGTGCCAGCAGCTTATGGAGTAACCTAGCGACCTCCTACAATGAGCAGTTCTTC.